This T cell receptor beta chain was retrieved from a study of blood T cells in healthy people across ages. In the case of this clonotype: Its antigen is not identified.

General study results and limits: Relative to aged donors, long-lived donors carried more naive CD4+ cells and displayed higher diversity.

The donors, all healthy, were Caucasians living in Russia, aged roughly 6 to 100. Then a second PCR, running roughly 6 to 11 cycles, was carried out with a sample-barcoded 5' primer and a J-beta primer mix. TCRdb reprocessed the 5' RACE reads with MiXCR, giving one entry per CDR3 protein. The data contain about 1.8 million distinct CDR3 sequences, about 49% of them seen just once; the ten biggest clones take up approximately 2.1%. Between the trimmed V and J ends, which lost 11 bases and 1 base, there was a span of 17 bases. In germline, CDR1 is MNHNY, CDR2 SVGAGI (reference sequence). There are 14 residues in the CDR3.

What was sequenced was blood. This TCR derives from a woman between 40 and 55 years old in good health. The chain employs TRBV6-6 and TRBJ2-5, with TRBD2 as a possible D gene (6 bases). The CDR3 protein is CASRWRGRQETQYF. CDR3 nucleotides: TGTGCCTCCAGGTGGCGGGGACGCCAAGAGACCCAGTACTTC.